This record looks at one T cell receptor beta chain sequence and its context. The antigen is undetermined. Extraction and reverse transcription of RNA yielded cDNA as the sequencing template. Sequenced by immunoSEQ multiplex PCR; TCRdb stores in-frame clones only, minus some. The sample yields 90,000 to 100,000 clones, about 40% seen once. The CDR3 contains 12 residues. Germline V gene sequence: CDR1 SQVTM, CDR2 ANQGSEA. The trim removed 7 bases at V and 3 bases at J, leaving 6 bases unmatched. This sample stems from a study of CD8+ T cells in alopecia areata. Study context: Treated patients were given oral tofacitinib, which was dosed at 5 to 10 mg twice daily. Tofacitinib lasted 6 to 18 months, then 6 months off drug. Overall study findings and caveats: Compared with normal scalp, lesional scalp had higher clonality and more expanded CD8+ clones.

Samples from alopecia areata patients were lesional scalp punch biopsies and peripheral blood. This clonotype was sampled from a human donor with alopecia areata. Sequences were obtained from CD4+ T cells sorted from blood. The chain links TRBV29-1 to TRBJ2-7; TRBD1 matches at 7 bases. The CDR3, as DNA: TGCAGCGCAACGGGACAGAACTACGAGCAGTACTTC. It encodes CSATGQNYEQYF.